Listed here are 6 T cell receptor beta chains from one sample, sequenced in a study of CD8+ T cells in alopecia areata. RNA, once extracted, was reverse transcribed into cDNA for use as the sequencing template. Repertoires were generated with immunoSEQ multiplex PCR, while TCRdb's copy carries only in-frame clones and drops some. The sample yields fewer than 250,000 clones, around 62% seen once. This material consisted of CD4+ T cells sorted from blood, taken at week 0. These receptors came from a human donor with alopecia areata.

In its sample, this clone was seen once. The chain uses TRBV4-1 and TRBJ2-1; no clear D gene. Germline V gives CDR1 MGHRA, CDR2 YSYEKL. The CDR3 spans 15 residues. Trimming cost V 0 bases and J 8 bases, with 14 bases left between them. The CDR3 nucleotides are TGCGCCAGCAGCCAAGATGTGGCGAGTAACTATGAGCAGTTCTTC. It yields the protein CASSQDVASNYEQFF.

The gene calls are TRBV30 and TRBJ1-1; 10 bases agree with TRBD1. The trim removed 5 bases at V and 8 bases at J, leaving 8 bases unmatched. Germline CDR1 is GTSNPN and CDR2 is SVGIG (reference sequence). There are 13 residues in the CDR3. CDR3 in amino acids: CAWVRSGQGEAFF. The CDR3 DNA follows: TGTGCCTGGGTGAGGTCGGGACAGGGGGAAGCTTTCTTT.

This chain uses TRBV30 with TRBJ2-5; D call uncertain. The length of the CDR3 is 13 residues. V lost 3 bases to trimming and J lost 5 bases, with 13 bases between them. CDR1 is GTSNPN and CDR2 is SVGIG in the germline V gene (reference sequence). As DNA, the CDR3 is TGTGCCTGGAGCGCCAGATTTGGGGAGACCCAGTACTTC. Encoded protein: CAWSARFGETQYF.

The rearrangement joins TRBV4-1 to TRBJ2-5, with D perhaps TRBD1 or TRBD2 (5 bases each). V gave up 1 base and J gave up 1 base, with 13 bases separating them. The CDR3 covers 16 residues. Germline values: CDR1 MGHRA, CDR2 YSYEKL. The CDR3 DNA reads TGCGCCAGCAGCCAAGTCGGGGCACCGCTCCAAGAGACCCAGTACTTC. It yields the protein CASSQVGAPLQETQYF.

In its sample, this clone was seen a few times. The CDR3 loop is CASSQVLTAGTPMGGYTF. For the CDR3, the DNA is TGCGCCAGCAGCCAAGTTCTCACCGCCGGGACACCTATGGGAGGCTACACCTTC. The chain employs TRBV4-1 and TRBJ1-2; D possibly corresponds to TRBD1 (6 bases). Germline V gives CDR1 MGHRA, CDR2 YSYEKL. The germline V and J ends were trimmed by 1 base and 8 bases, with 26 bases remaining between them. The CDR3 is 18 amino acids.

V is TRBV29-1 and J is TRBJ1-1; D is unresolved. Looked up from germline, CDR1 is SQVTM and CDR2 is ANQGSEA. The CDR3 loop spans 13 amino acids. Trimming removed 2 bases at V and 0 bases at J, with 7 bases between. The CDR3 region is CSVERIMNTEAFF. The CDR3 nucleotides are TGCAGCGTTGAAAGGATCATGAACACTGAAGCTTTCTTT.